Listed below are T cell receptor beta chains from one sample, sequenced in a study of blood T cells in healthy people across ages. TCRdb reprocessed the 5' RACE reads via MiXCR and lists one record per CDR3 protein. The data contain approximately 1.5 million distinct CDR3 sequences, almost 35% of them singletons. Material: blood. Receptor source: a woman in her 30s in good health. Both conserved end residues are part of each CDR3. A D gene is named only where the DNA matches it firmly. The size entry is marked missing in some rows and otherwise reads once, few, many or a size class.

TRBJ1-4,TRBV4-1,.,TRBD1,TGCGCCAGCAGCCAACAATACAGGGGGCAGGGTGAAAAACTGTTTTTT,CASSQQYRGQGEKLFF
TRBJ1-1,TRBV5-1,.,.,TGCGCCAGCAGCTTGGGTTTTGAAGCTTTCTTT,CASSLGFEAFF
TRBJ1-1,TRBV7-2,.,TRBD1,TGTGCCAGCAGACCGCAGGGGGCCCCGAACACTGAAGCTTTCTTT,CASRPQGAPNTEAFF
TRBJ2-1,TRBV12-3/TRBV12-4,.,.,TGTGCCAGCAGTTTGGCCACTATTTACAATGAGCAGTTCTTC,CASSLATIYNEQFF
TRBJ2-3,TRBV6-2/TRBV6-3,.,TRBD2,TGTGCCAGCCTAAGAGCGGGGAGGCCAGATACGCAGTATTTT,CASLRAGRPDTQYF
TRBJ2-2,TRBV10-3,.,TRBD1,TGTGCCACCACTCAGATACAGGGGGCGGACACCGGGGAGCTGTTTTTT,CATTQIQGADTGELFF
TRBJ1-6,TRBV7-9,few,.,TGTGCCAGCAGCTTAAGGGACTTACTTTCACCCCTCCACTTT,CASSLRDLLSPLHF
TRBJ2-1,TRBV6-2/TRBV6-3,few,.,TGTGCCAGCAGTCCGCTCCTCTACAATGAGCAGTTCTTC,CASSPLLYNEQFF
TRBJ1-5,TRBV7-9,many,.,TGTGCCAGCAGCTTAGGTCGTCGAACCAAGCATTTT,CASSLGRRTKHF
TRBJ2-5,TRBV7-9,.,.,TGTGCCAGCAGCTTAAGGCAGGGGAGCCCTCAAGAGACCCAGTACTTC,CASSLRQGSPQETQYF
TRBJ1-1,TRBV18,few,.,TGTGCCAGCTCACCACCGGCAGGGGATAGGGAAGCTTTCTTT,CASSPPAGDREAFF
TRBJ2-7,TRBV9,few,TRBD1,TGTGCCAGCAGCGGGGGATCAGGGGGCCTGCCCCCCTACGAGCAGTACTTC,CASSGGSGGLPPYEQYF
TRBJ2-1,TRBV7-2,.,.,TGTGCCAGCAGCCTACGAAGGGTCTACAATGAGCAGTTCTTC,CASSLRRVYNEQFF
TRBJ2-1,TRBV7-2,.,TRBD2,TGTGCCAGCAGCTTATCGCCGGGACTAGCGGGACCTGAGCAGTTCTTC,CASSLSPGLAGPEQFF
TRBJ2-3,TRBV12-3/TRBV12-4,.,.,TGTGCCAGCAGGACAGACTTGGGGGGCGTGGATACGCAGTATTTT,CASRTDLGGVDTQYF
TRBJ2-3,TRBV3-1,.,.,TGTGCCAGCAGCCAAGCCCTCCGGGGAACAGATACGCAGTATTTT,CASSQALRGTDTQYF
TRBJ1-1,TRBV20-1,.,.,TGCAGTGCTAGAGGGTCGGAGGGCTCCATCGAAGCTTTCTTT,CSARGSEGSIEAFF
TRBJ2-7,TRBV11-2,.,.,TGTGCCAGCAGCTGGGAGCGGAGCTACGAGCAGTACTTC,CASSWERSYEQYF
TRBJ2-7,TRBV19,.,.,TGTGCCAGTAGTAAATCTCTCACCGGTGAGCAGTACTTC,CASSKSLTGEQYF
TRBJ2-2,TRBV12-3/TRBV12-4,.,.,TGTGCCAGCAGTTTACTTCCTAGCACCGGGGAGCTGTTTTTT,CASSLLPSTGELFF
TRBJ2-5,TRBV30,few,.,TGTGCCTGGAGTTTTAGAGTGAAAGAGACCCAGTACTTC,CAWSFRVKETQYF
TRBJ1-6,TRBV27,few,.,TGTGCCAGCAGTCCGGGGTTGGGGGGATTCAGCCTCCACTTT,CASSPGLGGFSLHF
TRBJ2-3,TRBV5-4,.,.,TGTGCCAGCAGCTTGGTAGGGGAACCTAATACGCAGTATTTT,CASSLVGEPNTQYF
TRBJ1-1,TRBV3-1,.,.,TGTGCCAGCAGCCAAGAGGAAGGGAACACTGAAGCTTTCTTT,CASSQEEGNTEAFF
TRBJ1-6,TRBV4-1,few,.,TGCGCCAGCAGCCATCTACGGACATCCGGAGGGGGATCACCCCTCCACTTT,CASSHLRTSGGGSPLHF
TRBJ2-1,TRBV9,.,TRBD2,TGTGCCAGCAGTGGCTCGCGGGAGGGGGGATCCTACAATGAGCAGTTCTTC,CASSGSREGGSYNEQFF
TRBJ1-2,TRBV5-6,.,.,TGTGCCAGCAGCTTAGGTTCGGCCCCTAACTATGGCTACACCTTC,CASSLGSAPNYGYTF
TRBJ1-2,TRBV27,.,.,TGTGCCAGCAGTACGGGCAGGGCCTATGGCTACACCTTC,CASSTGRAYGYTF
TRBJ2-2,TRBV10-3,.,TRBD1,TGTGCCATCAGCCAGGGGGCTACCGGGGAGCTGTTTTTT,CAISQGATGELFF
TRBJ2-1,TRBV27,.,TRBD2,TGTGCCAGCAGTTTATCTAGCGGGGGGCACTACAATGAGCAGTTCTTC,CASSLSSGGHYNEQFF
TRBJ2-7,TRBV20-1,many,.,TGCAGTGCCCAGCGGCCGAGGGCCGGGTCCTACGAGCAGTACTTC,CSAQRPRAGSYEQYF
TRBJ1-5,TRBV13,.,.,TGTGCCAGCAGCCATGGCAGGGGTAATCAGCCCCAGCATTTT,CASSHGRGNQPQHF
TRBJ1-1,TRBV4-2,.,TRBD1,TGTGCCAGCAGCCAGCTGGGGACAGGGGAAATATATTCTGAAGCTTTCTTT,CASSQLGTGEIYSEAFF
TRBJ2-3,TRBV3-1,few,TRBD1,TGTGCCAGCAGCAACCGGGACAGGGCAACAGATACGCAGTATTTT,CASSNRDRATDTQYF
TRBJ2-7,TRBV5-1,.,TRBD1,TGCGCCAGCAGCAGGTCCGACAGGGGGCGGGCGATCGAGCAGTACTTC,CASSRSDRGRAIEQYF
TRBJ1-2,TRBV5-1,.,.,TGCGCCAGCAGCGCGGTACAGGATCCCATCTATGGCTACACCTTC,CASSAVQDPIYGYTF
TRBJ2-7,TRBV9,.,TRBD1,TGTGCCAGCAGCGTAGGGACAGGGAGCGGCTCCTACGAGCAGTACTTC,CASSVGTGSGSYEQYF
TRBJ1-5,TRBV25-1,once,.,TGTGCCAGCAGTCTAACCGGGCGTAGGGGCCGCAATCAGCCCCAGCATTTT,CASSLTGRRGRNQPQHF
TRBJ2-2,TRBV25-1,.,TRBD2,TGTGCCAACAGCCTAGCGGGAGGGCCTTTGGGGGAGCTGTTTTTT,CANSLAGGPLGELFF
TRBJ2-7,TRBV7-9,.,.,TGTGCCAGCAGCGTGACACGTTCGCCCTACGAGCAGTACTTC,CASSVTRSPYEQYF
TRBJ1-6,TRBV6-1,.,.,TGTGCCAGCAGTGAGCTCGGGAGCTCCTATAATTCACACCTCCACTTT,CASSELGSSYNSHLHF
TRBJ1-1,TRBV21-1,many,.,TGTGCCAGCAGCAAAAAAGGAGGGGACGACAGGCCGAACACTGAAGCTTTCTTT,CASSKKGGDDRPNTEAFF
TRBJ1-1,TRBV9,many,.,TGTGCCAGCAGTGTTACTGGGGGCACTGAAGCTTTCTTT,CASSVTGGTEAFF
TRBJ2-7,TRBV4-2,few,.,TGTGCCAGCAGCCAATGGGCAGCGCCGAGCTCCTACGAGCAGTACTTC,CASSQWAAPSSYEQYF
TRBJ2-3,TRBV7-2,few,TRBD2,TGTGCCAGCAGCTTGATGGGGGAGGGTTTTACGCAGTATTTT,CASSLMGEGFTQYF
TRBJ2-2,TRBV20-1,few,.,TGCAGTGCTAGAGGCGGGCGGGGGCTGGCCAACACCGGGGAGCTGTTTTTT,CSARGGRGLANTGELFF
TRBJ1-2,TRBV5-1,.,TRBD1,TGCGCCAGCGGACGGACAGGGGGCGACTATGGCTACACCTTC,CASGRTGGDYGYTF
TRBJ1-5,TRBV15,few,TRBD1,TGTGCCACCAGCCCCCACGACAGGGGAAGCAATCAGCCCCAGCATTTT,CATSPHDRGSNQPQHF
TRBJ2-3,TRBV2,.,TRBD2,TGTGCCAGCAGTGGGCCACCAGAAGCGGGGGTTTACACAGATACGCAGTATTTT,CASSGPPEAGVYTDTQYF
TRBJ2-7,TRBV3-1,.,.,TGTGCCAGCAGCCCATTTATAGCGGAGACCTACGAGCAGTACTTC,CASSPFIAETYEQYF
TRBJ2-1,TRBV27,once,TRBD2,TGTGCCAGCAGTTTGCTTCTTTCGGGGGGGCCCCACAATGAGCAGTTCTTC,CASSLLLSGGPHNEQFF
TRBJ2-3,TRBV13,.,TRBD2,TGTGCCAGCAGCCCCACAACCCCCCTAGCGGGAGGGGCAGCAGATACGCAGTATTTT,CASSPTTPLAGGAADTQYF
TRBJ2-4,TRBV27,.,.,TGTGCCAGCAGTTCAGGGAGTCTGGGCAAAAACATTCAGTACTTC,CASSSGSLGKNIQYF
TRBJ1-1,TRBV7-2,.,.,TGTGCCAGCAGCTTTTATATTCTGCCTGAAGCTTTCTTT,CASSFYILPEAFF
TRBJ2-3,TRBV7-2,.,.,TGTGCCAGCAGCTTCGACAGCTACACAGATACGCAGTATTTT,CASSFDSYTDTQYF
TRBJ2-6,TRBV27,.,TRBD1,TGTGCCAGCAGTTTATTACTAGGGACAGTGGATGGCTCTGGGGCCAACGTCCTGACTTTC,CASSLLLGTVDGSGANVLTF